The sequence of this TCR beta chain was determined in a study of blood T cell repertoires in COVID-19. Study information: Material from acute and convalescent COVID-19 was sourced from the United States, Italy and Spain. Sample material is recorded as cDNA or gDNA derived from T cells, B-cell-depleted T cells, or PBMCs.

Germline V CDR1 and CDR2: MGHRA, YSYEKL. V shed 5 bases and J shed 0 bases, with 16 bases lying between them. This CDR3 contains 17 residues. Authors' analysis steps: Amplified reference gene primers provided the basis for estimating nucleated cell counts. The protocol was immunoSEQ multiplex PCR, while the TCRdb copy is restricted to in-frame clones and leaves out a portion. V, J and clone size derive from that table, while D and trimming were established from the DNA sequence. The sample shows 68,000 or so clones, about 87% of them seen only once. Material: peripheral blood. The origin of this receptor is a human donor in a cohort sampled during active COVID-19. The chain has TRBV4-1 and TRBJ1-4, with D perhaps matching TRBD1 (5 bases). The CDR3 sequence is CASSEVGGSPTNEKLFF. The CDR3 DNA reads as TGCGCCAGCAGCGAAGTGGGGGGAAGCCCAACTAATGAAAAACTGTTTTTT.